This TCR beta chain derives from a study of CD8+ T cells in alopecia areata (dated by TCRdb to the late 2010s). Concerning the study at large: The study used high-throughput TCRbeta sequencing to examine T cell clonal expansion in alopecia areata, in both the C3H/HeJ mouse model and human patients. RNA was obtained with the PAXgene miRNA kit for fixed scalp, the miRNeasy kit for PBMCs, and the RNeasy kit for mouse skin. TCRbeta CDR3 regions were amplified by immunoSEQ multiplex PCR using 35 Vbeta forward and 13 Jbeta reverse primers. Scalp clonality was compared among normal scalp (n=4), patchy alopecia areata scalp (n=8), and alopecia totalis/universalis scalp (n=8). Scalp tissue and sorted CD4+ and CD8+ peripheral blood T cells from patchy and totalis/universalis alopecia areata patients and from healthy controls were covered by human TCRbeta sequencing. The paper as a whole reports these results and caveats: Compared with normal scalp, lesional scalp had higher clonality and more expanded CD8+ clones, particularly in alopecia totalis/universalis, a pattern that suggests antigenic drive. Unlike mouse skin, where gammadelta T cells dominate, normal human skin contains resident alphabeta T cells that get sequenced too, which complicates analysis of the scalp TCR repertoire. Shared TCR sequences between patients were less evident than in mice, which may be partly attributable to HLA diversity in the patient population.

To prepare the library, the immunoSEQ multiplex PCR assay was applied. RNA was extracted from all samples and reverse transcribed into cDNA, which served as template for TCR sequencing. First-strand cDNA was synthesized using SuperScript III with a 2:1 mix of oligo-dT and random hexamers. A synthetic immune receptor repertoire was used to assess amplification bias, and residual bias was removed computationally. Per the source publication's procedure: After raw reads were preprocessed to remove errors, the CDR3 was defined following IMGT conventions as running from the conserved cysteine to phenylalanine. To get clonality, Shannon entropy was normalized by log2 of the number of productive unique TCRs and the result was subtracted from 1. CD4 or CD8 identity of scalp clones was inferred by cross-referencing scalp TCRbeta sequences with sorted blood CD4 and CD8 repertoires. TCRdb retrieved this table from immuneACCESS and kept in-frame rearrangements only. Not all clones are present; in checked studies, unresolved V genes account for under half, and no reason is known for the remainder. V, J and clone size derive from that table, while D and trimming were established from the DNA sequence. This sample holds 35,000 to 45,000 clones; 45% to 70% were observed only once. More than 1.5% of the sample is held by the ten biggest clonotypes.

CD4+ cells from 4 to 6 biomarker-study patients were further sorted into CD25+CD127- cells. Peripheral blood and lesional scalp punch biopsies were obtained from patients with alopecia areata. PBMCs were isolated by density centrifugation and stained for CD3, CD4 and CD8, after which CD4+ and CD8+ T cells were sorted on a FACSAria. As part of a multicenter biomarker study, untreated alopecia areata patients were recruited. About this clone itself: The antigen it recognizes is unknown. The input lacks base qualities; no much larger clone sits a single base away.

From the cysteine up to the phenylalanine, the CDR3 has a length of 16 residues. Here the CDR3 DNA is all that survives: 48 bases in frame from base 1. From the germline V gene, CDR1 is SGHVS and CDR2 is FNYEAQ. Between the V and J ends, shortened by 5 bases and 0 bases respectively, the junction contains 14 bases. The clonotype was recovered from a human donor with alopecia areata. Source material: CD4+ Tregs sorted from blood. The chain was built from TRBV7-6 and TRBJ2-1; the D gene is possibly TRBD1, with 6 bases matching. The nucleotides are TGTGCCAGCAGCGCAACAGGGTCCTTCTCCTACAATGAGCAGTTCTTC. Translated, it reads CASSATGSFSYNEQFF.